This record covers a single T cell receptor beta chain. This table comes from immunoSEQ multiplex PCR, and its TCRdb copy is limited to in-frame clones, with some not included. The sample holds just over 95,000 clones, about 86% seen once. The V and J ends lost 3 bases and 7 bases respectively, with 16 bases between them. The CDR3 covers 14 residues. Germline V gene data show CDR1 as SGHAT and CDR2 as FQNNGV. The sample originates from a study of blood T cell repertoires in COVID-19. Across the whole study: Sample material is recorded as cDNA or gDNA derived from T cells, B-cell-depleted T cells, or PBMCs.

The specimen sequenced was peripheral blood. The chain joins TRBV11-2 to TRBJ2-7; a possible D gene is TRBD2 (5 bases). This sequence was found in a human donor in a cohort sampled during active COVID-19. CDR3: CASSFTDLNEEQYF. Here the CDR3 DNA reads TGTGCCAGCAGCTTCACGGACTTGAATGAGGAGCAGTACTTC.